These 26 T cell receptor beta chains originate from one sample sequenced in a study of blood T cell repertoires in COVID-19. Libraries were prepared by immunoSEQ multiplex PCR; TCRdb keeps only in-frame clonotypes and omits some of them. The data hold 150,000 to 200,000 clones, with 84% observed a single time. What was sequenced was PBMCs or T cells enriched from blood (not recorded which). These receptors all stem from a man in his fifties who had recovered from COVID-19.

The chain combines TRBV5-1 with TRBJ1-5; D gene ambiguous. V gave up 1 base and J gave up 7 bases, with 12 bases separating them. The V gene's germline CDR1 is SGHRS and CDR2 YFSETQ. This CDR3 has 14 amino acids. The CDR3 nucleotides read TGCGCCAGCAGCTTGTATCTGGGAGGCCAGCCCCAGCATTTT. This gives the protein CASSLYLGGQPQHF.

Turning to this clone: Other nucleotide sequences from this sample produce the same CDR3. This chain links TRBV5-4 with TRBJ1-2; 9 bases line up with TRBD1. From germline, CDR1 is SGHNT and CDR2 YYREEE (reference sequence). This CDR3 has 13 residues. The trim removed 3 bases at V and 4 bases at J, leaving 1 base unmatched. Written as DNA, the CDR3 is TGTGCCAGCAGCTCGGGACAGGGCTATGGCTACACCTTC. Translating gives CASSSGQGYGYTF.

The chain uses TRBV19 and TRBJ2-2, with 7 nucleotides matching TRBD2. The V gene's germline CDR1 is LNHDA and CDR2 SQIVND (reference sequence). This CDR3 is built from 15 residues. V was clipped by 3 bases and J by 6 bases; unmatched bases: 7. The CDR3 region is CASSMVQGGSGELFF. The CDR3 DNA sequence: TGTGCCAGTAGTATGGTCCAGGGAGGGTCCGGGGAGCTGTTTTTT.

This chain connects TRBV5-1 to TRBJ2-7; D possibly corresponds to TRBD2 (5 bases). The ends were cut back, 5 bases at V and 1 base at J, with 19 bases in the middle. In germline, CDR1 is SGHRS, CDR2 YFSETQ. The CDR3 runs to 16 residues. The CDR3 sequence is CASRTFLLEGSYEQYF. Here the CDR3 DNA reads TGCGCCAGCAGAACTTTCCTGTTAGAGGGATCCTACGAGCAGTACTTC.

This chain uses TRBV4-3 with TRBJ1-1; D unclear. This CDR3 comprises 14 residues. CDR1 is LGHNA and CDR2 is YSLEER in the germline V gene. Trimming removed 1 base at V and 4 bases at J, with 10 bases between. CDR3 bases: TGCGCCAGCAGCCAAGGTCTGAGGGCCACTGAAGCTTTCTTT. Its translation: CASSQGLRATEAFF.

V and J are TRBV19 and TRBJ2-1; TRBD1 aligns across 7 bases. Germline CDR1 reads LNHDA; CDR2 reads SQIVND (reference sequence). The CDR3 spans 14 residues. After removal of 3 bases from V and 9 bases from J, the junction contained 8 bases not matched to a gene. Here the CDR3 DNA reads TGTGCCAGTAGTATGAACCACAGGGGTGGTGAGCAGTTCTTC. This encodes CASSMNHRGGEQFF.

The chain joins TRBV28 to TRBJ2-7; a weak D match, TRBD2 (6 bases). V lost 3 bases and J 2 bases, leaving 11 bases between the germline ends. The germline CDR1 and CDR2 sequences are MDHEN and SYDVKM. This CDR3 contains 14 residues. The CDR3, as DNA: TGTGCCAGCAGTTTCCCCGGACTACCCTACGAGCAGTACTTC. It encodes CASSFPGLPYEQYF.

The chain uses TRBV7-6 and TRBJ2-7; 9 positions match TRBD1. This CDR3 spans 12 amino acids. The ends lost 6 bases at V and 7 bases at J; junction bases unmatched: 4. Germline lookup yields CDR1 SGHVS and CDR2 FNYEAQ. In DNA form, the CDR3 reads TGTGCCAGCAGTTTCGGACAGGGGGAGCAGTACTTC. Protein sequence: CASSFGQGEQYF.

V is TRBV5-8 and J is TRBJ1-2; 9 bases line up with TRBD1. The CDR3 totals 16 residues. Germline V gives CDR1 SGHTS, CDR2 YDEGEE. V trimming: 3 bases; J trimming: 7 bases; junction bases outside the gene matches: 13. This CDR3 is CASSWGTGTPSGGYTF. DNA of the CDR3: TGTGCCAGCAGCTGGGGGACAGGGACTCCATCGGGTGGCTACACCTTC.

The rearrangement uses TRBV2 and TRBJ2-7; 7 nucleotides line up with TRBD1. The germline V gene encodes CDR1 SNHLY and CDR2 FYNNEI. CDR3 length: 14 residues. Unmatched junction bases numbered 7, after V lost 6 bases and J lost 2 bases. This CDR3 is CASRPYDRAYEQYF. CDR3 nucleotides: TGTGCCAGCAGGCCCTACGACAGGGCCTACGAGCAGTACTTC.

CDR3 protein: CASTPRGLYNSPLHF. CDR3 sequence (DNA): TGTGCCAGCACGCCCCGGGGGTTATATAATTCACCCCTCCACTTT. This chain links TRBV7-2 with TRBJ1-6; D perhaps matches TRBD1 (5 bases). The CDR3 is made up of 15 amino acids. V was trimmed by 7 bases and J by 4 bases, leaving 14 bases between them. CDR1 SGHTA and CDR2 FQGNSA come from the germline V gene. The complete variable domain, with remaining parts taken from reference TRBV7-2 and TRBJ1-6, reads GAGVSQSPSNKVTEKGKDVELRCDPISGHTALYWYRQSLGQGLEFLIYFQGNSAPDKSGLPSDRFSAERTGGSVSTLTIQRTQQEDSAVYLCASTPRGLYNSPLHFGNGTRLTVT.

This clone was seen at least ten times. The chain has TRBV9 and TRBJ2-5; D may be TRBD2 (7 bases). Germline V gives CDR1 SGDLS, CDR2 YYNGEE. V was clipped by 4 bases and J by 8 bases, with 24 bases between them. The CDR3 length is 16 residues. CDR3 bases: TGTGCCAGCAGCCCCGACTGGGGGGGGGCCTCAGATACCCAGTACTTC. Protein sequence: CASSPDWGGASDTQYF. Full variable domain (rest looked up from reference TRBV9 and TRBJ2-5): DSGVTQTPKHLITATGQRVTLRCSPRSGDLSVYWYQQSLDQGLQFLIQYYNGEERAKGNILERFSAQQFPDLHSELNLSSLELGDSALYFCASSPDWGGASDTQYFGPGTRLLVL.

The CDR3 bases are TGTGCCAGCTCACCACTGGACAGGGCAGAAAAACTGTTTTTT. Protein sequence: CASSPLDRAEKLFF. The chain recombines TRBV18 with TRBJ1-4; 8 bases are shared with TRBD1. The J segment lost 8 bases and the V segment lost 1 base, leaving 3 bases of the junction unmatched. The CDR3 is 14 residues long. Germline V CDR1 and CDR2: KGHSH, LQKENI.

The chain is built from TRBV28 and TRBJ1-4; weak D call: TRBD1 (6 bases). CDR1 and CDR2 (germline): MDHEN, SYDVKM. Trimming left V 2 bases short and J 5 bases short, with 12 bases between. The CDR3 loop spans 15 amino acids. CDR3 in DNA: TGTGCCAGCAGTTTAAATGGGGGGGCCAATGAAAAACTGTTTTTT. Amino acids: CASSLNGGANEKLFF.

The chain has TRBV5-1 and TRBJ2-3; 12 positions agree with TRBD2. V lost 0 bases, J lost 5 bases, and 4 bases stayed unmatched. The germline V gene encodes CDR1 SGHRS and CDR2 YFSETQ. The CDR3 is 16 residues long. CDR3 sequence: CASSLALAGGQDTQYF. The CDR3 nucleotides are TGCGCCAGCAGCTTGGCCCTAGCGGGGGGGCAAGATACGCAGTATTTT.

This chain connects TRBV20-1 to TRBJ1-1; D ambiguous. Germline V gene sequence: CDR1 DFQATT, CDR2 SNEGSKA (reference sequence). The germline V and J ends were trimmed by 3 bases and 0 bases, with 17 bases remaining between them. The CDR3 runs to 16 residues. The CDR3 DNA reads TGCAGTGCTAGTCCTACTCCGAGGATTTTGAACACTGAAGCTTTCTTT. Its protein product is CSASPTPRILNTEAFF.

Worth noting for this clone: The identical CDR3 is also encoded by other nucleotide sequences in the sample. CDR3 amino acids: CASSPDRGSYEQYF. CDR3 sequence (DNA): TGTGCCAGCTCGCCAGACAGGGGCTCCTACGAGCAGTACTTC. This chain links TRBV18 with TRBJ2-7; TRBD1 agrees at 8 bases. CDR3 length equals 14 residues. V was pared by 6 bases and J by 0 bases, with 4 bases of the junction left unmatched. Germline CDR1 is KGHSH and CDR2 is LQKENI.

The chain links TRBV6-2 or TRBV6-3 to TRBJ1-1; weak D call: TRBD1 (6 bases). The germline CDR1 and CDR2 sequences are MNHEY and SVGEGT. Trimming removed 2 bases from V and 7 bases from J, with 17 bases in between. This CDR3 has 15 amino acids. CDR3 sequence reads: CASSYPLTGSNEAFF. CDR3 DNA: TGTGCCAGCAGTTACCCTCTCACAGGGTCTAATGAAGCTTTCTTT.

The chain employs TRBV29-1 and TRBJ1-2, with D tentatively TRBD1 (5 bases). Germline V gives CDR1 SQVTM, CDR2 ANQGSEA. V was shortened by 7 bases and J by 4 bases, with 10 bases between the two germline ends. CDR3 length: 11 amino acids. CDR3 nucleotides: TGCAGCGCCGAGGACACCTATGGCTACACCTTC. Protein sequence: CSAEDTYGYTF.

The chain combines TRBV28 with TRBJ1-6; 12 nucleotides match TRBD1. CDR3 length: 17 amino acids. Germline CDR1 and CDR2: MDHEN and SYDVKM. The V segment lost 6 bases and the J segment 1 base; nucleotides outside the gene matches: 4. The CDR3 sequence: CASRGQGAGSYNSPLHF. The DNA for the CDR3 is TGTGCCAGCAGGGGACAGGGGGCCGGGTCCTATAATTCACCCCTCCACTTT. The full variable domain, completed using reference TRBV28 and TRBJ1-6, is DVKVTQSSRYLVKRTGEKVFLECVQDMDHENMFWYRQDPGLGLRLIYFSYDVKMKEKGDIPEGYSVSREKKERFSLILESASTNQTSMYLCASRGQGAGSYNSPLHFGNGTRLTVT.

The chain has TRBV5-1 and TRBJ2-7; TRBD1 is a possible D gene (5 bases). Trimming took off 0 bases at V and 2 bases at J, with 9 bases between the two ends. The CDR3 has 14 residues. Germline lookup yields CDR1 SGHRS and CDR2 YFSETQ. In DNA, the CDR3 is TGCGCCAGCAGCTTGGGGATGGGGCCCTACGAGCAGTACTTC. It encodes CASSLGMGPYEQYF.

The chain recombines TRBV28 with TRBJ1-5; a weak D match, TRBD1 (5 bases). Trimming took off 2 bases at V and 0 bases at J, with 14 bases between the two ends. CDR1 MDHEN and CDR2 SYDVKM come from the germline V gene. The CDR3 runs 17 residues. The CDR3 sequence is CASSLGGGVGSNQPQHF. In DNA, the CDR3 is TGTGCCAGCAGTTTAGGCGGAGGGGTTGGTAGCAATCAGCCCCAGCATTTT.

The chain uses TRBV6-5 and TRBJ2-7, with D tentatively TRBD2 (6 bases). Germline loops: CDR1 MNHEY, CDR2 SVGAGI. The CDR3 runs to 12 residues. The V and J ends lost 8 bases and 6 bases respectively, with 14 bases between them. The CDR3 loop reads CASLAGWGEQYF. In nucleotides, the CDR3 is TGTGCCAGCCTTGCGGGGTGGGGCGAGCAGTACTTC.

The chain links TRBV19 to TRBJ1-6, with 7 bases matching TRBD1. The CDR3 length is 14 residues. V was pared by 4 bases and J by 6 bases, with 3 bases of the junction left unmatched. Germline V gene sequence: CDR1 LNHDA, CDR2 SQIVND (reference sequence). For the CDR3, the DNA is TGTGCCAGTAGTAGCTGGACAGGTAATTCACCCCTCCACTTT. As protein: CASSSWTGNSPLHF.

The sample holds one count of this clone. This chain connects TRBV2 to TRBJ1-2, with a possible D match to TRBD1 (5 bases). The V end was cut by 3 bases, the J end by 0 bases, with 11 bases between. The CDR3 is 15 amino acids. Per the germline V gene, CDR1 is SNHLY and CDR2 is FYNNEI. The CDR3 protein is CASSDRALANYGYTF. CDR3 nucleotide sequence: TGTGCCAGCAGTGACAGGGCTCTAGCTAACTATGGCTACACCTTC.

This clone was seen only once. The chain employs TRBV20-1 and TRBJ2-1, with D unresolved. Trimming stripped 4 bases from V and 4 bases from J, with 5 bases between. This CDR3 comprises 11 residues. The germline V gene has CDR1 DFQATT and CDR2 SNEGSKA (reference sequence). This CDR3 is CSANGYNEQFF. CDR3 coding DNA: TGCAGTGCTAACGGTTACAATGAGCAGTTCTTC.